A single sample is the source of the 27 T cell receptor beta chains below, sequenced in a study of cytomegalovirus exposure and HLA in healthy donors. The PCR used 60 Vbeta and 13 Jbeta primers. Clones were sequenced by immunoSEQ multiplex PCR, and TCRdb holds only the in-frame ones, with some missing. The sample yields around 120,000 clones, 63% seen once. Sequencing was done on a sample of PBMCs. These receptor sequences come from a man aged 35-49 years in good health and CMV-seropositive.

The chain links TRBV6-1 to TRBJ2-1; D may be TRBD2 (5 bases). V was trimmed by 8 bases and J by 4 bases, leaving 9 bases between them. The CDR3 is 12 amino acids. In germline, CDR1 is MNHNS, CDR2 SASEGT. CDR3 DNA sequence: TGTGCCAGCGGAACTAGTTACAATGAGCAGTTCTTC. Amino acids: CASGTSYNEQFF.

The V gene is TRBV2, the J gene TRBJ2-3; 7 nucleotides align to TRBD2. CDR3 size: 13 residues. Germline assignment: CDR1 SNHLY and CDR2 FYNNEI. V lost 6 bases and J lost 10; bases outside the gene matches: 10. In DNA form, the CDR3 reads TGTGCCAGCAGAGGGGACGGGGGAGGGGCGCAGTATTTT. It codes for CASRGDGGGAQYF.

This clone was seen a handful of times. This chain connects TRBV6-6 to TRBJ2-1, with D perhaps matching TRBD2 (5 bases). This CDR3 contains 16 residues. With 6 bases removed from V and 2 bases from J, the gap between germline ends came to 17 bases. Germline CDR1 reads MNHNY; CDR2 reads SVGAGI (reference sequence). The DNA of the CDR3 is TGTGCCAGCAGGCCGCTGGAGGACGGTGCCTACAATGAGCAGTTCTTC. Its protein is CASRPLEDGAYNEQFF.

This clone was seen only a few times. The rearrangement joins TRBV18 to TRBJ2-1; no firm D call. The V gene lost 4 bases and the J gene lost 5 bases, with 9 bases spanning the gap. The CDR3 runs to 13 residues. Germline assignment: CDR1 KGHSH and CDR2 LQKENI. The CDR3 is CASSLSRDNEQFF. DNA for the CDR3: TGTGCCAGCTCACTTAGCCGTGACAATGAGCAGTTCTTC.

The J gene is TRBJ2-2, the V gene TRBV7-2; 7 bases are shared with TRBD1. CDR1 is SGHTA and CDR2 is FQGNSA in the germline V gene. V lost 10 bases and J lost 0; bases outside the gene matches: 5. CDR3 size: 14 residues. The CDR3 nucleotides are TGTGCCACCTCCGACAGGGCGAACACCGGGGAGCTGTTTTTT. It encodes CATSDRANTGELFF.

This sequence joins TRBV7-9 and TRBJ1-3; TRBD1 aligns across 7 bases. V shed 1 base, J shed 1 base, and the junction held 4 bases outside the gene matches. In germline, CDR1 is SEHNR, CDR2 FQNEAQ (reference sequence). The CDR3 sequence is 16 residues long. CDR3 in DNA: TGTGCCAGCAGCTTAGGACAGGGTCTTTCTGGAAACACCATATATTTT. It yields the protein CASSLGQGLSGNTIYF.

Here the CDR3 reads CSVEAQISTDTQYF. CDR3 nucleotides: TGCAGCGTTGAGGCACAAATAAGCACAGATACGCAGTATTTT. The rearrangement links TRBV29-1 to TRBJ2-3, with D uncertain. The length of the CDR3 is 14 residues. With 3 bases removed from V and 0 bases from J, the gap between germline ends came to 10 bases. Germline V gives CDR1 SQVTM, CDR2 ANQGSEA.

This clone was counted many times. V and J are TRBV6-4 and TRBJ2-3; 8 nucleotides agree with TRBD2. The CDR3 is made up of 14 amino acids. In germline, CDR1 is MRHNA, CDR2 SNTAGT. J was trimmed by 0 bases and V by 6 bases; bases with no gene match: 2. CDR3 loop: CASSREGSTDTQYF. The CDR3 bases are TGTGCCAGCAGCCGGGAGGGAAGCACAGATACGCAGTATTTT.

The chain is built from TRBV6-5 and TRBJ1-1; D is perhaps TRBD1 (6 bases). Trimming removed 0 bases from V and 5 bases from J, with 16 bases in between. Germline V gene data show CDR1 as MNHEY and CDR2 as SVGAGI. This CDR3 is 16 amino acids long. DNA of the CDR3: TGTGCCAGCAGTTACTCACGGGGGGCATGGGTAACTGAAGCTTTCTTT. Protein: CASSYSRGAWVTEAFF.

This clone was picked up a small number of times. The chain uses TRBV6-1 and TRBJ2-2; D perhaps matches TRBD1 (6 bases). Germline CDR1 is MNHNS and CDR2 is SASEGT. The CDR3 loop spans 14 amino acids. V lost 2 bases, J lost 6 bases, and 10 bases lay in between. CDR3 sequence (DNA): TGTGCCAGCAGTGAAAACGGACAGTCCGGGGAGCTGTTTTTT. Its protein is CASSENGQSGELFF.

The chain carries TRBV6-1 and TRBJ2-2, with D tentatively TRBD1 (6 bases). There are 16 residues in the CDR3. The V gene's germline CDR1 is MNHNS and CDR2 SASEGT. V lost 1 base and J lost 1, with 10 bases in between. The DNA of the CDR3 is TGTGCCAGCAGTGAAGTTGGCAGGGGGAACACCGGGGAGCTGTTTTTT. As protein: CASSEVGRGNTGELFF.

The chain links TRBV6-6 to TRBJ1-2, with D tentatively TRBD1 (5 bases). Trimming pared 5 bases from V and 0 bases from J, leaving 13 bases between. Looked up from germline, CDR1 is MNHNY and CDR2 is SVGAGI (reference sequence). The CDR3 is made up of 15 amino acids. CDR3 nucleotide sequence: TGTGCCAGCAGTGACACAGGCGTAACTAACTATGGCTACACCTTC. This encodes CASSDTGVTNYGYTF.

The rearrangement joins TRBV5-1 to TRBJ2-1, with D possibly being TRBD2 (5 bases). The V end lost 2 bases, the J end lost 7 bases, and 19 bases lay between the germline ends. The CDR3 spans 16 residues. Germline V lookup: CDR1 SGHRS, CDR2 YFSETQ. CDR3 nucleotide sequence: TGCGCCAGCAGCTTAAGTGGCGGGTCGATGGGAAATGAGCAGTTCTTC. Amino acid sequence: CASSLSGGSMGNEQFF.

The V gene is TRBV11-2, the J gene TRBJ1-1, with a possible D match to TRBD1 (5 bases). This CDR3 is built from 11 residues. With 5 bases removed from V and 6 bases from J, the gap between germline ends came to 7 bases. Germline-derived CDR1 and CDR2 are SGHAT and FQNNGV. The CDR3 spells CASSRGSEAFF. The CDR3 DNA sequence: TGTGCCAGCAGCCGGGGGTCTGAAGCTTTCTTT.

The chain links TRBV19 to TRBJ1-5, with 8 bases identical to TRBD1. Germline trimming cut 5 bases from V and 1 base from J; bases unmatched to any gene: 7. The CDR3 is made up of 16 amino acids. CDR1 is LNHDA and CDR2 is SQIVND in the germline V gene (reference sequence). The CDR3 sequence is CASSVQGALSNQPQHF. In nucleotides, the CDR3 is TGTGCCAGTAGTGTTCAGGGGGCTCTGAGCAATCAGCCCCAGCATTTT.

The chain has TRBV28 and TRBJ2-7; the D is unclear. Trimming left V 1 base short and J 4 bases short, with 5 bases between. Germline V gives CDR1 MDHEN, CDR2 SYDVKM. This CDR3 is 12 amino acids long. For the CDR3, the DNA is TGTGCCAGCAGTTTATTAATATACGAGCAGTACTTC. Amino acid sequence: CASSLLIYEQYF.

V is TRBV5-1 and J is TRBJ1-2; D perhaps matches TRBD1 (5 bases). Trimming pared 1 base from V and 3 bases from J, leaving 13 bases between. Per the germline V gene, CDR1 is SGHRS and CDR2 is YFSETQ. This CDR3 is 15 amino acids long. CDR3 coding DNA: TGCGCCAGCAGCTTGCTAGGGGCTCAGGACTATGGCTACACCTTC. Its translation is CASSLLGAQDYGYTF.

This clone was seen more than once but under ten times. The chain recombines TRBV10-3 with TRBJ1-1; weak D call: TRBD1 (5 bases). Germline CDR1 reads ENHRY; CDR2 reads SYGVKD. CDR3 length: 17 residues. V was shortened by 4 bases and J by 0 bases, with 18 bases between the two germline ends. DNA of the CDR3: TGTGCCATCAGTGGCTCAGGACAAAGTTCCATGAACACTGAAGCTTTCTTT. It is translated as CAISGSGQSSMNTEAFF.

The rearrangement joins TRBV27 to TRBJ1-5, with TRBD1 identical over 7 bases. CDR3 length: 18 amino acids. The germline V gene has CDR1 MNHEY and CDR2 SMNVEV (reference sequence). Trimming took 5 bases from V and 6 from J; bases not matched to a gene: 19. The DNA for the CDR3 is TGTGCCAGCAGTGCATACAGGGGTGGGTTCCAAAGGTCTCAGCCCCAGCATTTT. It translates to CASSAYRGGFQRSQPQHF.

V and J are TRBV4-2 and TRBJ2-7; TRBD2 might be the D (6 bases). Deletions cut 0 bases from V and 1 base from J, with 19 bases between. Per the germline V gene, CDR1 is LGHNA and CDR2 is YNFKEQ. The CDR3 runs to 18 residues. The CDR3 DNA reads TGTGCCAGCAGCCAAGACGCCGTTCCGGGAGACATATCCTACGAGCAGTACTTC. Translation: CASSQDAVPGDISYEQYF.

The V and J genes are TRBV7-2 and TRBJ1-5; possibly TRBD1 for D (5 bases). V dropped 5 bases and J dropped 7 bases, with 12 bases sitting between them. The CDR3 loop spans 13 amino acids. The germline V gene encodes CDR1 SGHTA and CDR2 FQGNSA. Written as DNA, the CDR3 is TGTGCCAGCAGCACTCAATACAGGCAGCCCCAGCATTTT. Encoded protein: CASSTQYRQPQHF.

This clone has a handful of counts. V is TRBV10-3 and J is TRBJ2-1; TRBD2 matches 7 bases. Germline trimming cut 5 bases from V and 2 bases from J; bases unmatched to any gene: 12. The CDR3 sequence is 17 residues long. The germline V gene encodes CDR1 ENHRY and CDR2 SYGVKD. The CDR3, as DNA: TGTGCCATCAGTAGGGAGGGGAGAGGTGGGACCTACAATGAGCAGTTCTTC. This encodes CAISREGRGGTYNEQFF.

The chain carries TRBV4-2 and TRBJ2-3; 9 bases map to TRBD1. CDR1 LGHNA and CDR2 YNFKEQ come from the germline V gene. The CDR3 length is 15 residues. The V and J ends lost 3 bases and 2 bases, in that order; junction bases with no gene match: 3. CDR3 sequence (DNA): TGTGCCAGCAGCCAGGACAGGGGATACACAGATACGCAGTATTTT. It translates to CASSQDRGYTDTQYF.

This rearrangement joins TRBV19 to TRBJ1-4, with TRBD1 identical over 7 bases. The CDR3 is 14 residues long. The V and J ends lost 9 bases and 4 bases, in that order; junction bases with no gene match: 8. Germline V gene lookup returns CDR1 LNHDA and CDR2 SQIVND (reference sequence). CDR3 nucleotide sequence: TGTGCCAGCCAAAGGACAGGCTTTAATGAAAAACTGTTTTTT. This sequence encodes CASQRTGFNEKLFF.

This clone is a singleton in its sample. The chain couples TRBV5-4 to TRBJ1-1, with 9 bases matching TRBD1. V lost 8 bases to trimming and J lost 5 bases; unmatched junction nucleotides: 13. This CDR3 is built from 15 residues. Per germline, CDR1 SGHNT and CDR2 YYREEE (reference sequence). CDR3 coding DNA: TGTGCCAGTTCGAGGGACAGGGTTGGTGGGACTGAAGCTTTCTTT. Amino acid sequence: CASSRDRVGGTEAFF. The full variable domain, with the rest looked up from reference TRBV5-4 and TRBJ1-1, is ETGVTQSPTHLIKTRGQQVTLRCSSQSGHNTVSWYQQALGQGPQFIFQYYREEENGRGNFPPRFSGLQFPNYSSELNVNALELDDSALYLCASSRDRVGGTEAFFGQGTRLTVV.

The V and J genes are TRBV27 and TRBJ1-2; D is possibly TRBD1 (6 bases). Germline lookup yields CDR1 MNHEY and CDR2 SMNVEV (reference sequence). Trimming pared 4 bases from V and 4 bases from J, leaving 13 bases between. This CDR3 is built from 14 residues. CDR3 DNA: TGTGCCAGCAGTTCCGCAGGGGCGGGCTATGGCTACACCTTC. It is translated as CASSSAGAGYGYTF.

The V and J genes are TRBV15 and TRBJ2-2, with D perhaps TRBD2 (6 bases). Per germline, CDR1 LNHNV and CDR2 YYDKDF (reference sequence). Trimming left V 1 base short and J 1 base short, with 7 bases between. CDR3 length: 15 amino acids. CDR3 residues: CATSRGGLNTGELFF. CDR3 in DNA: TGTGCCACCAGCAGAGGGGGACTGAACACCGGGGAGCTGTTTTTT.